These 22 T cell receptor beta chains came from one sample sequenced in a study of response to subunit inactivated influenza vaccine. TCRdb passed the RT-PCR reads through MiXCR, listing each CDR3 protein once. In the table there are fewer than 750,000 distinct CDR3 sequences, around 15% of which are singletons. The sequenced sample was PBMCs from blood, obtained 12 days after vaccination. The source is a man over 45 who received an inactivated influenza vaccine.

This chain connects TRBV6-2 or TRBV6-3 to TRBJ2-3; D may be TRBD2 (6 bases). CDR1 and CDR2 from the germline V gene are MNHEY and SVGEGT. The CDR3 totals 14 residues. V was cut by 7 bases and J by 1 base, with 12 bases left in between. In DNA form, the CDR3 reads TGTGCCAGCAAACCCTCGGGGGGCACAGATACGCAGTATTTT. This translates into CASKPSGGTDTQYF.

In this sample, this clonotype turned up a few times. V is TRBV25-1 and J is TRBJ1-3; D is uncertain. Trimming removed 2 bases from V and 5 bases from J, with 7 bases in between. There are 13 residues in the CDR3. The germline CDR1 and CDR2 sequences are MGHDK and SYGVNS. This CDR3 is CASSENGRNTIYF. Written as DNA, the CDR3 is TGTGCCAGCAGTGAAAATGGGAGAAACACCATATATTTT. Based on the CDR3 plus reference TRBV25-1 and TRBJ1-3, the full variable domain is EADIYQTPRYLVIGTGKKITLECSQTMGHDKMYWYQQDPGMELHLIHYSYGVNSTEKGDLSSESTVSRIRTEHFPLTLESARPSHTSQYLCASSENGRNTIYFGEGSWLTVV.

This clonotype has a handful of counts. The V call is TRBV12-3 or TRBV12-4, the J call TRBJ2-3; D is ambiguous. The CDR3 is made up of 15 amino acids. V lost 6 bases and J 6 bases, leaving 19 bases between the germline ends. Here the CDR3 reads CASSKGLGRADTQYF. The CDR3 DNA sequence: TGTGCCAGCAGCAAGGGTCTAGGTCGGGCCGATACGCAGTATTTT.

The V and J genes are TRBV28 and TRBJ1-1, with 7 bases lining up with TRBD1. The germline V gene has CDR1 MDHEN and CDR2 SYDVKM. The CDR3 is 15 residues long. J lost 6 bases, V lost 2 bases, and 9 bases had no gene match. The CDR3 here is CASSLDDRDPPEAFF. For the CDR3, the DNA is TGTGCCAGCAGTTTAGACGACAGGGATCCGCCTGAAGCTTTCTTT.

This clonotype was found once. The rearrangement uses TRBV10-3 and TRBJ1-1; 8 bases are a match to TRBD1. The germline CDR1 and CDR2 sequences are ENHRY and SYGVKD. J lost 1 base, V lost 7 bases, and 8 bases had no gene match. The CDR3 totals 15 residues. CDR3 in DNA: TGTGCCATCAACTCGCGACAGGGGCAGAACACTGAAGCTTTCTTT. This sequence encodes CAINSRQGQNTEAFF.

For the CDR3, the DNA is TGTGCCAGCAGCTTAAATAGGGGGGCCTACGAGCAGTACTTC. Its protein product is CASSLNRGAYEQYF. This rearrangement joins TRBV7-2 to TRBJ2-7; possibly TRBD1 or TRBD2 for D (6 bases each). Trimming cost V 2 bases and J 2 bases, with 10 bases left between them. Germline-derived CDR1 and CDR2 are SGHTA and FQGNSA. The CDR3 sequence is 14 residues long.

The chain joins TRBV7-9 to TRBJ2-2; D is unclear. Trimming shortened V by 6 bases and J by 1 base, and 9 bases separated the two germline ends. Per the germline V gene, CDR1 is SEHNR and CDR2 is FQNEAQ (reference sequence). The CDR3 runs 14 residues. This CDR3 is CASRRTLNTGELFF. The CDR3 DNA is TGTGCCAGCAGAAGGACGTTGAACACCGGGGAGCTGTTTTTT.

This clonotype was seen more than once but under ten times. The genes are TRBV12-3 or TRBV12-4 and TRBJ2-2; 7 nucleotides agree with TRBD1. V lost 5 bases and J lost 4; bases outside the gene matches: 10. The CDR3 has 16 residues. The CDR3 protein is CASSPSLTGPTGELFF. CDR3 sequence (DNA): TGTGCCAGCAGTCCGTCCCTGACAGGGCCCACCGGGGAGCTGTTTTTT.

This clonotype was picked up a small number of times. The J gene is TRBJ2-7, the V gene TRBV29-1; 11 bases match TRBD1. V trimming: 1 base; J trimming: 6 bases; junction bases outside the gene matches: 8. CDR1 is SQVTM and CDR2 is ANQGSEA in the germline V gene. The CDR3 is 15 amino acids. CDR3: CSVEVGTGGHGEQYF. The DNA of the CDR3 is TGCAGCGTTGAAGTGGGGACAGGGGGGCACGGCGAGCAGTACTTC.

The chain uses TRBV10-3 and TRBJ1-2; a weak D match, TRBD1 (6 bases). Germline V gives CDR1 ENHRY, CDR2 SYGVKD. Deletions cut 6 bases from V and 8 bases from J, with 16 bases between. The CDR3 has 13 amino acids. As DNA, the CDR3 is TGTGCCATCAGCCCACTACAGGGACACGGCTACACCTTC. It encodes CAISPLQGHGYTF.

There are many counts of this clonotype. This chain joins TRBV28 and TRBJ2-7; D possibly uses TRBD1 or TRBD2 (5 bases each). This CDR3 spans 15 amino acids. Trimming removed 5 bases at V and 0 bases at J, with 14 bases between. The germline V gene has CDR1 MDHEN and CDR2 SYDVKM. The CDR3 region is CASSKPRESSYEQYF. CDR3 bases: TGTGCCAGCAGTAAACCCAGGGAGAGCTCCTACGAGCAGTACTTC.

Concerning this clonotype: This sequence may be a read error, since a much larger clone differs from it by one base. The chain carries TRBV9 and TRBJ2-3; 8 bases line up with TRBD1. CDR1 SGDLS and CDR2 YYNGEE come from the germline V gene. CDR3 length: 18 residues. In DNA, the CDR3 is TGTGCCAGCAGCGCCAACCCGGACAGGGCGATGTCCACAGATACGCATTATTTT. It codes for CASSANPDRAMSTDTHYF.

The table lists this clonotype with a few counts. The chain recombines TRBV11-2 with TRBJ2-3; 10 bases map to TRBD2. The CDR3 runs 14 residues. J was trimmed by 6 bases and V by 6 bases; bases with no gene match: 6. Per the germline V gene, CDR1 is SGHAT and CDR2 is FQNNGV. CDR3 nucleotides: TGTGCCAGCAGACCGGGACTAGCGTATGATACGCAGTATTTT. As protein: CASRPGLAYDTQYF.

The chain carries TRBV7-2 and TRBJ2-7, with 15 bases that match TRBD2. CDR3 length: 19 residues. Per the germline V gene, CDR1 is SGHTA and CDR2 is FQGNSA. After removal of 0 bases from V and 3 bases from J, the junction contained 9 bases not matched to a gene. The CDR3 spells CASSLALGLAGGPGYEQYF. The CDR3, as DNA: TGTGCCAGCAGCTTAGCCCTCGGACTAGCGGGAGGGCCTGGCTACGAGCAGTACTTC.

The rearrangement joins TRBV6-2 or TRBV6-3 to TRBJ2-7, with no clear D. Trimming shortened V by 6 bases and J by 3 bases, and 15 bases separated the two germline ends. The germline V gene has CDR1 MNHEY and CDR2 SVGEGT. CDR3 length: 14 residues. CDR3 amino acids: CASRSASRVYEQYF. The CDR3 bases are TGTGCCAGCAGATCCGCTAGTCGGGTCTACGAGCAGTACTTC.

The chain employs TRBV12-3 or TRBV12-4 and TRBJ1-5; no clear D gene. V lost 1 base to trimming and J lost 2 bases, with 9 bases between them. The CDR3 has 15 amino acids. CDR3 nucleotide sequence: TGTGCCAGCAGTTTAGGGGTCATCGGCAATCAGCCCCAGCATTTT. Translated: CASSLGVIGNQPQHF.

The table lists this clonotype with a few counts. The chain links TRBV4-3 to TRBJ2-7; possibly TRBD1 for D (6 bases). The CDR3 is 15 amino acids. The V gene's germline CDR1 is LGHNA and CDR2 YSLEER. Trimming pared 3 bases from V and 6 bases from J, leaving 18 bases between. In nucleotides, the CDR3 is TGCGCCAGCAGCCAGGTCTGGCAGGGGATTGGCGAGCAGTACTTC. Amino acids: CASSQVWQGIGEQYF.

The V and J genes are TRBV29-1 and TRBJ2-2; 8 positions match TRBD1. After removal of 1 base from V and 4 bases from J, the junction contained 5 bases not matched to a gene. The CDR3 length is 15 residues. Germline V gene sequence: CDR1 SQVTM, CDR2 ANQGSEA. CDR3 protein: CSVEGTGRSTGELFF. CDR3 bases: TGCAGCGTTGAAGGGACAGGGAGGAGCACCGGGGAGCTGTTTTTT.

This clonotype was detected only a few times. This chain joins TRBV7-2 and TRBJ2-7, with TRBD1 matching 7 bases. CDR3 length: 15 residues. With V trimmed by 4 bases and J by 3 bases, 9 bases remained unmatched. CDR1 SGHTA and CDR2 FQGNSA come from the germline V gene. The chain's CDR3 is CASSSPGQFYYEQYF. Written as DNA, the CDR3 is TGTGCCAGCAGCTCTCCGGGACAGTTTTACTACGAGCAGTACTTC.

This clonotype showed up just a few times. The CDR3 DNA sequence: TGTGCCAGCAGTCCCGAGGGAGGCTCCCCCTCTGGGGCCAACGTCCTGACTTTC. Its translation: CASSPEGGSPSGANVLTF. The J gene is TRBJ2-6, the V gene TRBV12-3 or TRBV12-4; D might be TRBD2 (6 bases). CDR3 length: 18 residues. Trimming left V 5 bases short and J 0 bases short, with 17 bases between.

This clonotype was seen a few times. The chain has TRBV7-9 and TRBJ1-4; D uncertain. Germline V gene sequence: CDR1 SEHNR, CDR2 FQNEAQ (reference sequence). V lost 5 bases and J 7 bases, leaving 11 bases between the germline ends. This CDR3 has 13 residues. The CDR3 DNA reads as TGTGCCAGCAGCGCGGACGGTGGTGAAAAACTGTTTTTT. It translates to CASSADGGEKLFF.

This clonotype has at least ten counts. This chain joins TRBV5-1 and TRBJ1-3; D remains ambiguous. V was cut by 1 base and J by 0 bases, with 5 bases left in between. The CDR3 runs to 14 residues. Germline V CDR1 and CDR2: SGHRS, YFSETQ. In DNA form, the CDR3 reads TGCGCCAGCAGCTTGTGGCACTCTGGAAACACCATATATTTT. Protein product: CASSLWHSGNTIYF.